Following are 20 T cell receptor beta chains from one sample sequenced in a study of early T cells in non-severe SARS-CoV-2 infection. Using its own MiXCR run on the 5' RACE reads, TCRdb lists one record per CDR3 protein. The sample has 70,000 to 75,000 distinct CDR3 sequences, approximately 13% seen once. The source material was whole blood. These receptors originate from an adult who was a healthcare worker with PCR-confirmed SARS-CoV-2 infection or an uninfected control (not recorded which).

This clonotype was seen ten or more times. This rearrangement joins TRBV28 to TRBJ2-3; D gene uncertain. V was cut by 7 bases and J by 2 bases, with 19 bases left in between. The CDR3 has 16 amino acids. Germline V CDR1 and CDR2: MDHEN, SYDVKM. The CDR3 DNA follows: TGTGCCAGCACCCGTGCTTTTGATGGGCACACAGATACGCAGTATTTT. This sequence encodes CASTRAFDGHTDTQYF.

This clonotype was seen repeatedly, ten times or more. This chain connects TRBV7-3 to TRBJ2-1; 14 bases line up with TRBD2. J gave up 7 bases and V 1 base, and 6 bases lay outside the gene matches. Germline V gene sequence: CDR1 SGHTA, CDR2 FQGTGA. CDR3 length: 17 residues. CDR3 sequence reads: CASSLMGLAGEANEQFF. CDR3 nucleotides: TGTGCCAGCAGCTTAATGGGACTAGCGGGGGAGGCGAATGAGCAGTTCTTC.

Ten or more counts support this clonotype. Germline is not matched at one junction end, which may reflect a read error. V is TRBV30 and J is TRBJ2-5; TRBD1 matches 7 bases. The CDR3 loop spans 12 amino acids. In germline, CDR1 is GTSNPN, CDR2 SVGIG (reference sequence). The CDR3 protein is CAWSSTGSLKDF. The CDR3 coding sequence is TGTGCCTGGAGTTCGACAGGGTCTCTGAAGGACTTC.

The rearrangement uses TRBV21-1 and TRBJ1-1. TRBV21-1 constitutes a pseudogene. The CDR3 has 11 amino acids. DNA for the CDR3: TGTGCCAGCAGCAACAGGCGGGAAGCTTTCTTT. Its translation is CASSNRREAFF.

The chain couples TRBV7-2 to TRBJ1-4; weak D call: TRBD1 (6 bases). The V end lost 5 bases, the J end lost 4 bases, and 17 bases lay between the germline ends. Germline values: CDR1 SGHTA, CDR2 FQGNSA. The CDR3 contains 16 residues. Here the CDR3 DNA reads TGTGCCAGCAGCCGTGGTCGGGGGCCGGTTAATGAAAAACTGTTTTTT. Its translation is CASSRGRGPVNEKLFF.

V usage is TRBV6-2 or TRBV6-3 and J usage is TRBJ2-1; no clear D gene. Trimming took 6 bases from V and 4 from J, leaving 7 bases between them. CDR3 length equals 12 residues. CDR1 MNHEY and CDR2 SVGEGT come from the germline V gene. The CDR3 spells CASSPQYNEQFF. CDR3 coding DNA: TGTGCCAGCAGCCCACAGTACAATGAGCAGTTCTTC.

J is TRBJ2-1 and V is TRBV25-1; 10 bases are a match to TRBD2. The germline V gene has CDR1 MGHDK and CDR2 SYGVNS. Trimming cost V 6 bases and J 5 bases; bases outside gene matches: 4. CDR3 length: 14 amino acids. In DNA form, the CDR3 reads TGTGCCAGCAGCTGGACTAGCGGTAACAATGAGCAGTTCTTC. This encodes CASSWTSGNNEQFF. Full variable domain (remainder filled in from reference TRBV25-1 and TRBJ2-1): EADIYQTPRYLVIGTGKKITLECSQTMGHDKMYWYQQDPGMELHLIHYSYGVNSTEKGDLSSESTVSRIRTEHFPLTLESARPSHTSQYLCASSWTSGNNEQFFGPGTRLTVL.

This clonotype occurred many times. The J gene is TRBJ1-5, the V gene TRBV20-1; unclear D gene. Deletions cut 7 bases from V and 0 bases from J, with 10 bases between. CDR1 is DFQATT and CDR2 is SNEGSKA in the germline V gene (reference sequence). The CDR3 extends over 13 amino acids. The CDR3 DNA reads as TGCAGTGGGCGCAGTACTAGCAATCAGCCCCAGCATTTT. It encodes CSGRSTSNQPQHF.

The V call is TRBV6-5, the J call TRBJ2-1; D not certain. The germline V gene has CDR1 MNHEY and CDR2 SVGAGI. The CDR3 runs to 14 residues. The V end was cut by 0 bases, the J end by 2 bases, with 5 bases between. The CDR3 reads CASSYSTTYNEQFF. CDR3 DNA sequence: TGTGCCAGCAGTTACTCGACCACCTACAATGAGCAGTTCTTC.

The rearrangement uses TRBV25-1 and TRBJ1-1; no clear D gene. The CDR3 is made up of 13 amino acids. V was cut by 4 bases and J by 6 bases, with 12 bases left in between. CDR1 MGHDK and CDR2 SYGVNS come from the germline V gene. The chain's CDR3 is CASSAHSTPEAFF. CDR3 bases: TGTGCCAGCAGTGCGCACTCCACCCCTGAAGCTTTCTTT.

This clonotype was detected many times. The chain joins TRBV7-6 to TRBJ2-5; 11 bases agree with TRBD1. With V trimmed by 4 bases and J by 3 bases, 4 bases remained unmatched. Germline V lookup: CDR1 SGHVS, CDR2 FNYEAQ. The CDR3 loop spans 15 amino acids. The CDR3 is CASSSGQGAKETQYF. The DNA for the CDR3 is TGTGCCAGCAGCTCCGGACAGGGGGCGAAAGAGACCCAGTACTTC. The variable domain in full, with the rest retrieved from reference TRBV7-6 and TRBJ2-5, is GAGVSQSPRYKVTKRGQDVALRCDPISGHVSLYWYRQALGQGPEFLTYFNYEAQQDKSGLPNDRFSAERPEGSISTLTIQRTEQRDSAMYRCASSSGQGAKETQYFGPGTRLLVL.

The chain carries TRBV5-5 and TRBJ2-3, with TRBD1 identical over 7 bases. The CDR3 runs to 14 residues. Trimming took 5 bases from V and 4 from J; bases not matched to a gene: 7. CDR1 and CDR2 (germline): SGHKS, YYEKEE (reference sequence). Here the CDR3 reads CASRREGGADTQYF. The DNA of the CDR3 is TGTGCCAGCAGACGAGAAGGGGGCGCAGATACGCAGTATTTT.

The chain combines TRBV6-5 with TRBJ1-6, with TRBD1 matching over 9 bases. Trimming at V came to 6 bases and at J to 5 bases, leaving 14 bases not matched to a gene. Per the germline V gene, CDR1 is MNHEY and CDR2 is SVGAGI. The CDR3 is 18 residues long. DNA for the CDR3: TGTGCCAGCAGCCACCGTCGCGGGACAGGGAAAAATAATTCACCCCTCCACTTT. Translated, it gives CASSHRRGTGKNNSPLHF.

The chain couples TRBV6-6 to TRBJ1-1; D not certain. The CDR3 covers 12 residues. Per germline, CDR1 MNHNY and CDR2 SVGAGI (reference sequence). The ends were cut back, 2 bases at V and 3 bases at J, with 4 bases in the middle. CDR3 region: CASSYLDTEAFF. CDR3 in DNA: TGTGCCAGCAGTTACCTTGACACTGAAGCTTTCTTT.

V and J are TRBV20-1 and TRBJ2-1; 7 bases line up with TRBD1. The CDR3 extends over 16 amino acids. Germline CDR1 DFQATT, CDR2 SNEGSKA (reference sequence). Losses at the gene ends were 2 bases for V and 7 bases for J; bases not matched to a gene: 14. CDR3 sequence (DNA): TGCAGTGCTAGATCCGCGACAGGGCAGTTTCGGAATGAGCAGTTCTTC. Translation gives CSARSATGQFRNEQFF.

V is TRBV6-2 or TRBV6-3 and J is TRBJ2-2; 11 positions agree with TRBD1. This CDR3 is 15 amino acids long. V was clipped by 6 bases and J by 6 bases; unmatched bases: 6. Germline lookup yields CDR1 MNHEY and CDR2 SVGEGT. The CDR3 nucleotides are TGTGCCAGCAGGAATGGACAGGGGGCCGCCGGGGAGCTGTTTTTT. It specifies CASRNGQGAAGELFF.

The CDR3 region is CASRGGPNTGELFF. CDR3 sequence (DNA): TGTGCCAGCAGAGGCGGACCGAACACCGGGGAGCTGTTTTTT. This chain uses TRBV12-3 or TRBV12-4 with TRBJ2-2; D not resolved. This CDR3 region has 14 residues. V was pared by 6 bases and J by 0 bases, with 8 bases between.

The genes are TRBV7-2 and TRBJ2-7, with D hard to call. The V gene's germline CDR1 is SGHTA and CDR2 FQGNSA. The CDR3 consists of 13 residues. Trimming removed 1 base from V and 7 bases from J, with 11 bases in between. The CDR3 DNA reads as TGTGCCAGCAGCTTAGAGGCTTTCGGGGAGCAGTACTTC. This translates into CASSLEAFGEQYF.

This clonotype has just a few counts. The chain combines TRBV7-9 with TRBJ2-5; D unclear. Trimming left V 8 bases short and J 5 bases short, with 12 bases between. Germline CDR1 SEHNR, CDR2 FQNEAQ (reference sequence). The CDR3 loop spans 12 amino acids. The CDR3 DNA reads as TGTGCCAGCCAGGCTTTGGATGAGACCCAGTACTTC. Translating gives CASQALDETQYF.

This clonotype was observed a handful of times. The chain is built from TRBV3-1 and TRBJ1-4; D uncertain. CDR1 is LGHDT and CDR2 is YNNKEL in the germline V gene (reference sequence). Between the trimmed V and J ends, which lost 2 bases and 8 bases, there was a span of 6 bases. The CDR3 consists of 12 residues. The DNA of the CDR3 is TGTGCCAGCAGCCAACGGGGAGAAAAACTGTTTTTT. It translates to CASSQRGEKLFF. The full variable domain, completed using reference TRBV3-1 and TRBJ1-4, is DTAVSQTPKYLVTQMGNDKSIKCEQNLGHDTMYWYKQDSKKFLKIMFSYNNKELIINETVPNRFSPKSPDKAHLNLHINSLELGDSAVYFCASSQRGEKLFFGSGTQLSVL.